The rows below give T cell receptor beta chains drawn from one sample of a study of cytomegalovirus exposure and HLA in healthy donors. This table comes from immunoSEQ multiplex PCR, and its TCRdb copy is limited to in-frame clones, with some not included. The sample lists roughly 180,000 clones, approximately 89% seen once, with 7.2% in the top ten. The material sequenced was PBMCs. Source of these receptors: a man aged 25-45 years in good health and CMV-seropositive. CDR3s leave out the opening cysteine and the closing phenylalanine or tryptophan. Not every row has a clone size; where given, it reads once, few, many or a size class.

>TRBJ2-7|NA|10|TRBV28
ASSLWQYEQY
>TRBJ1-1|once|11|TRBV5-4
ASSLAAVSEAF
>TRBJ2-1|NA|14|TRBV5-6
ASSSNSEQVYNEQF
>TRBJ2-7|NA|12|TRBV27
ASSRQGPLYEQY
>TRBJ1-3|few|12|TRBV9
ASSPGGSGNTIY
>TRBJ2-5|NA|14|TRBV11-1
ASSLAGIGRWETQY
>TRBJ1-1|NA|11|TRBV6-4
ASSDSTLGEAF
>TRBJ2-1|NA|10|TRBV18
ASSPVGNEQF
>TRBJ2-3|NA|14|TRBV7-2
ASSSSGNRGQGTQY
>TRBJ2-3|NA|12|TRBV4-3
ASSQESGVDTQY
>TRBJ2-7|NA|12|TRBV19
ASALGGGSYEQY
>TRBJ2-3|NA|13|TRBV6-4
ASSDSTSATDTQY
>TRBJ2-2|NA|11|TRBV6-1
ASRGLLAGELF
>TRBJ2-1|NA|14|TRBV2
ASSGRSGRAGVEQF
>TRBJ2-2|NA|13|TRBV6-5
ASSYRVEGTGELF
>TRBJ2-7|NA|12|TRBV19
ASSMRGQPYEQY
>TRBJ2-7|NA|14|TRBV5-4
ASSPRGAGSSYEQY
>TRBJ2-1|once|14|TRBV9
ASSVAPSGGLAEQF
>TRBJ2-7|many|13|TRBV5-4
ASSPSGGRSYEQY
>TRBJ1-5|NA|10|TRBV19
ASRQINQPQH
>TRBJ1-1|NA|12|TRBV19
ASSYRTGYTEAF
>TRBJ2-3|NA|10|TRBV7-3
ASSLSGDTQY
>TRBJ1-5|NA|13|TRBV28
ASTEMRGQNQPQH
>TRBJ2-5|NA|8|TRBV29-1
SVTQETQY
>TRBJ2-1|NA|14|TRBV9
ASSVGLAGGDNEQF
>TRBJ2-7|NA|13|TRBV9
ASSLSGSADYEQY
>TRBJ2-1|NA|11|TRBV6-5
ASRGPKYNEQF
>TRBJ1-6|NA|12|TRBV5-1
ASSIRDSNSPLH
>TRBJ2-5|NA|15|TRBV7-7
ASSLATGTGSGRGQY
>TRBJ2-7|many|13|TRBV30
AWRAQGLGSYEQY
>TRBJ1-4|NA|14|TRBV7-9
ASRMFSGTDNEKLF
>TRBJ1-1|NA|9|TRBV20-1
SAAVMIEAF
>TRBJ1-1|NA|11|TRBV6-1
ASSEATNTEAF